These 31 T cell receptor beta chains came from one sample sequenced in a study of CD8 T cells in Susac syndrome. Reverse transcription of about 0.5 to 1 ug RNA was carried out with random hexamers. TCRdb fed the immunoSEQ multiplex PCR reads into MiXCR, producing one record per CDR3 protein. The table records 300,000 to 350,000 distinct CDR3 sequences, approximately 90% of them present only once. The material sequenced was CD4+ T cells from PBMCs. Receptors originate from a human donor with multiple sclerosis.

This clonotype has just one count. This chain links TRBV7-2 with TRBJ2-6; no definite D call. Looked up from germline, CDR1 is SGHTA and CDR2 is FQGNSA. This CDR3 comprises 14 residues. The germline V and J ends were trimmed by 2 bases and 2 bases, with 4 bases remaining between them. The CDR3 reads CASSLSAGANVLTF. Here the CDR3 DNA reads TGTGCCAGCAGCTTATCCGCTGGGGCCAACGTCCTGACTTTC.

The chain combines TRBV20-1 with TRBJ2-1; 10 bases align to TRBD2. This CDR3 region has 12 residues. The V gene's germline CDR1 is DFQATT and CDR2 SNEGSKA (reference sequence). The V and J ends lost 7 bases and 11 bases, in that order; junction bases with no gene match: 8. The CDR3 nucleotides read TGCAGTGTCCCGAAAGCGGGAGGGAAGCAGTTCTTC. The encoded protein is CSVPKAGGKQFF.

This chain uses TRBV18 with TRBJ1-2; D unclear. CDR3 length: 12 amino acids. The germline V gene has CDR1 KGHSH and CDR2 LQKENI. V was clipped by 0 bases and J by 8 bases, with 7 bases between them. The DNA of the CDR3 is TGTGCCAGCTCACCACCCGGAGAAGGCTACACCTTC. Protein: CASSPPGEGYTF.

This clonotype occurred once. The chain is built from TRBV29-1 and TRBJ2-5, with D possibly called TRBD1 or TRBD2 (6 bases each). This CDR3 spans 14 amino acids. CDR1 and CDR2 (germline): SQVTM, ANQGSEA. V was pared by 2 bases and J by 1 base, with 11 bases between. The DNA of the CDR3 is TGCAGCGTTGAAACGGGGGCCCCCCAAGAGACCCAGTACTTC. This gives the protein CSVETGAPQETQYF.

The chain recombines TRBV6-1 with TRBJ1-1, with D perhaps TRBD1 (5 bases). This CDR3 is 12 amino acids long. Germline-derived CDR1 and CDR2 are MNHNS and SASEGT. Trimming cost V 2 bases and J 10 bases, with 11 bases left between them. CDR3 in amino acids: CASSEMTDGAFF. CDR3 DNA sequence: TGTGCCAGCAGTGAAATGACAGACGGAGCTTTCTTT.

This chain connects TRBV7-9 to TRBJ1-1; D is unclear. Germline V gene lookup returns CDR1 SEHNR and CDR2 FQNEAQ (reference sequence). The CDR3 extends over 13 amino acids. V lost 8 bases to trimming and J lost 3 bases, with 13 bases between them. The CDR3: CASARRWDTEAFF. In nucleotides, the CDR3 is TGTGCCAGCGCCCGTCGGTGGGACACTGAAGCTTTCTTT.

The chain uses TRBV19 and TRBJ1-3; 8 bases fit TRBD1. Germline V gene data show CDR1 as LNHDA and CDR2 as SQIVND (reference sequence). CDR3 length: 17 amino acids. V was pared by 5 bases and J by 0 bases, with 9 bases of the junction left unmatched. The CDR3 coding sequence is TGTGCCAGTAGTCTCGGACAGGGAGAGAGCTCTGGAAACACCATATATTTT. It is translated as CASSLGQGESSGNTIYF.

The rearrangement joins TRBV27 to TRBJ2-1, with no clear D. CDR3 length: 16 residues. Germline CDR1 reads MNHEY; CDR2 reads SMNVEV (reference sequence). V dropped 5 bases and J dropped 0 bases, with 14 bases sitting between them. The CDR3 nucleotides are TGTGCCAGCAGTGTCCTGGCGGTTAGCTCCTACAATGAGCAGTTCTTC. Protein sequence: CASSVLAVSSYNEQFF.

This sequence joins TRBV30 and TRBJ1-1; 7 bases line up with TRBD1. J lost 4 bases, V lost 5 bases, and 4 bases had no gene match. Germline lookup yields CDR1 GTSNPN and CDR2 SVGIG (reference sequence). The CDR3 contains 12 residues. The chain's CDR3 is CAWGGQPTEAFF. The DNA for the CDR3 is TGTGCCTGGGGGGGACAGCCCACTGAAGCTTTCTTT.

J is TRBJ2-1 and V is TRBV6-2 or TRBV6-3, with TRBD1 as a possible D gene (7 bases). This CDR3 has 18 amino acids. Trimming pared 0 bases from V and 5 bases from J, leaving 20 bases between. CDR1 is MNHEY, CDR2 SVGEGT, per germline. CDR3 DNA: TGTGCCAGCAGTTACTCGGTCCCTGGTGGCGGGACAGACAATGAGCAGTTCTTC. It is translated as CASSYSVPGGGTDNEQFF.

The genes are TRBV7-2 and TRBJ2-5; D remains unclear. V gave up 4 bases and J gave up 5 bases, with 8 bases separating them. The CDR3 has 12 residues. The V gene's germline CDR1 is SGHTA and CDR2 FQGNSA. In nucleotides, the CDR3 is TGTGCCAGCAGCTCCCCCTGGGAGACCCAGTACTTC. This encodes CASSSPWETQYF.

The chain recombines TRBV5-4 with TRBJ1-1; unclear D gene. Trimming took off 0 bases at V and 0 bases at J, with 6 bases between the two ends. CDR3 length equals 14 residues. Germline CDR1 is SGHNT and CDR2 is YYREEE (reference sequence). The CDR3 loop reads CASSLELVNTEAFF. The CDR3 bases are TGTGCCAGCAGCTTGGAACTGGTGAACACTGAAGCTTTCTTT.

This clonotype was picked up one time. This chain connects TRBV20-1 to TRBJ2-3; TRBD1 aligns across 10 bases. The CDR3 has 16 amino acids. V trimming: 1 base; J trimming: 5 bases; junction bases outside the gene matches: 9. The germline V gene has CDR1 DFQATT and CDR2 SNEGSKA (reference sequence). CDR3 sequence reads: CSARVPGQGIKDTQYF. Written as DNA, the CDR3 is TGCAGTGCTAGAGTCCCGGGACAGGGGATTAAAGATACGCAGTATTTT.

V and J are TRBV10-3 and TRBJ2-7; 8 bases line up with TRBD1. The CDR3 contains 15 residues. The V gene's germline CDR1 is ENHRY and CDR2 SYGVKD. Trimming removed 8 bases from V and 1 base from J; junction bases left unmatched: 10. The CDR3, as DNA: TGTGCCATCCGGGGTCCCGGACAGGGATCCTACGAGCAGTACTTC. Translation gives CAIRGPGQGSYEQYF.

V usage is TRBV20-1 and J usage is TRBJ1-1; a weak D match, TRBD1 (5 bases). Per the germline V gene, CDR1 is DFQATT and CDR2 is SNEGSKA (reference sequence). The CDR3 extends over 14 amino acids. The CDR3, as DNA: TGCAGCCCAGGGTCATCCCACTCGAACACTGAAGCTTTCTTT. This sequence encodes CSPGSSHSNTEAFF.

CDR3 coding DNA: TGTGCCAGTAGTATAGGAGGGACAACTAGGACCGGGGAGCTGTTTTTT. Translated, it gives CASSIGGTTRTGELFF. The V and J genes are TRBV19 and TRBJ2-2; tentative D call: TRBD1 (6 bases). The CDR3 has 16 amino acids. CDR1 is LNHDA and CDR2 is SQIVND in the germline V gene (reference sequence). Trimming stripped 1 base from V and 5 bases from J, with 14 bases between.

The genes are TRBV2 and TRBJ1-5; D may be TRBD1 (6 bases). Germline CDR1 is SNHLY and CDR2 is FYNNEI. With 5 bases removed from V and 0 bases from J, the gap between germline ends came to 11 bases. This CDR3 spans 15 amino acids. The CDR3 DNA reads TGTGCCAGCAGTACACAGGGCGTTAGCAATCAGCCCCAGCATTTT. As protein: CASSTQGVSNQPQHF.

This sequence joins TRBV4-1 and TRBJ2-1; D is undetermined. Trimming stripped 0 bases from V and 4 bases from J, with 10 bases between. The CDR3 length is 15 residues. Germline assignment: CDR1 MGHRA and CDR2 YSYEKL. The CDR3 protein is CASSQDEVGYNEQFF. CDR3 bases: TGCGCCAGCAGCCAAGATGAAGTCGGGTACAATGAGCAGTTCTTC.

The chain carries TRBV19 and TRBJ1-5; 7 nucleotides match TRBD1. Germline CDR1 and CDR2: LNHDA and SQIVND (reference sequence). CDR3 size: 15 residues. After removal of 5 bases from V and 3 bases from J, the junction contained 7 bases not matched to a gene. The DNA of the CDR3 is TGTGCCAGTAGTCCAACAGGGGCCTACAATCAGCCCCAGCATTTT. Translation gives CASSPTGAYNQPQHF.

The chain recombines TRBV18 with TRBJ1-2; D gene unclear. The germline V and J ends were trimmed by 6 bases and 4 bases, with 18 bases remaining between them. Germline V gene data show CDR1 as KGHSH and CDR2 as LQKENI. The CDR3 covers 15 residues. The CDR3 nucleotides are TGTGCCAGCTCGCCCGGCTGGGAACGGAGCTATGGCTACACCTTC. Amino acids: CASSPGWERSYGYTF.

V usage is TRBV11-2 and J usage is TRBJ1-1; D remains ambiguous. This CDR3 contains 14 residues. Germline-derived CDR1 and CDR2 are SGHAT and FQNNGV. V shed 6 bases and J shed 12 bases, with 23 bases lying between them. CDR3 coding DNA: TGTGCCAGCAGACCCCAGCCGGCCGAACTACGTTCTTTCTTT. Protein product: CASRPQPAELRSFF.

The CDR3 DNA is TGTGCCAGCAGCAACGAAGGGGAAAACACTGAAGCTTTCTTT. Its translation is CASSNEGENTEAFF. The chain joins TRBV6-6 to TRBJ1-1, with D possibly being TRBD1 (5 bases). The CDR3 runs 14 residues. Germline V gene sequence: CDR1 MNHNY, CDR2 SVGAGI (reference sequence). The ends were cut back, 6 bases at V and 2 bases at J, with 13 bases in the middle.

The V gene is TRBV12-5, the J gene TRBJ2-5; a possible D gene is TRBD2 (5 bases). Trimming took 6 bases from V and 2 from J, leaving 13 bases between them. This CDR3 has 14 amino acids. Germline CDR1 and CDR2: LGHNT and FRNRAP. The CDR3 sequence: CASGRDYRQETQYF. The CDR3 bases are TGTGCTAGTGGCCGAGACTACCGACAAGAGACCCAGTACTTC.

The rearrangement uses TRBV7-3 and TRBJ2-3, with D possibly called TRBD1 or TRBD2 (5 bases each). This CDR3 spans 15 amino acids. Looked up from germline, CDR1 is SGHTA and CDR2 is FQGTGA. The V gene lost 5 bases and the J gene lost 4 bases, with 16 bases spanning the gap. CDR3 nucleotide sequence: TGTGCCAGCAGCCCCCCGGGGCCCCTGGCAGATACGCAGTATTTT. Its translation: CASSPPGPLADTQYF.

The rearrangement links TRBV3-1 to TRBJ2-3, with D unresolved. The CDR3 length is 16 residues. Germline V gene sequence: CDR1 LGHDT, CDR2 YNNKEL (reference sequence). V lost 2 bases, J lost 0 bases, and 12 bases lay in between. CDR3 bases: TGTGCCAGCAGCCAAAACCCCCCTTATAGCACAGATACGCAGTATTTT. The encoded protein is CASSQNPPYSTDTQYF.

This chain links TRBV6-5 with TRBJ2-7; D unclear. From germline, CDR1 is MNHEY and CDR2 SVGAGI. V was pared by 5 bases and J by 1 base, with 18 bases between. This CDR3 spans 16 amino acids. The CDR3: CASSTDQRVKSYEQYF. CDR3 bases: TGTGCCAGCAGTACCGATCAGCGAGTCAAATCCTACGAGCAGTACTTC.

J is TRBJ2-3 and V is TRBV27, with D hard to call. The CDR3 totals 12 residues. The germline gives CDR1 MNHEY, CDR2 SMNVEV (reference sequence). Trimming took off 6 bases at V and 4 bases at J, with 8 bases between the two ends. CDR3 coding DNA: TGTGCCAGCAGCCCTACTCCAGATACGCAGTATTTT. It encodes CASSPTPDTQYF.

V usage is TRBV7-2 and J usage is TRBJ2-7; D not certain. The CDR3 runs to 14 residues. Germline CDR1 SGHTA, CDR2 FQGNSA. The V end was cut by 0 bases, the J end by 2 bases, with 8 bases between. The CDR3 DNA sequence: TGTGCCAGCAGCTTAGCGCGGCTAGCCTACGAGCAGTACTTC. It specifies CASSLARLAYEQYF. Filled out from reference TRBV7-2 and TRBJ2-7, the complete variable domain reads GAGVSQSPSNKVTEKGKDVELRCDPISGHTALYWYRQSLGQGLEFLIYFQGNSAPDKSGLPSDRFSAERTGGSVSTLTIQRTQQEDSAVYLCASSLARLAYEQYFGPGTRLTVT.

This clonotype appeared a single time. The chain combines TRBV29-1 with TRBJ1-2, with D maybe TRBD1 (6 bases). Trimming stripped 1 base from V and 2 bases from J, with 17 bases between. CDR1 and CDR2 (germline): SQVTM, ANQGSEA. The CDR3 contains 16 residues. Here the CDR3 DNA reads TGCAGCGTTGAAGGAGAACAGGGCCATTGGAACTATGGCTACACCTTC. Amino acid sequence: CSVEGEQGHWNYGYTF.

The chain joins TRBV27 to TRBJ2-7, with 8 bases aligning to TRBD2. The CDR3 consists of 13 residues. J was trimmed by 7 bases and V by 5 bases; bases with no gene match: 7. CDR1 and CDR2 (germline): MNHEY, SMNVEV (reference sequence). The CDR3 nucleotides are TGTGCCAGCAGTGGACTAGCAAGAGGGGAGCAGTACTTC. Residues: CASSGLARGEQYF.

The CDR3 DNA reads as TGTGCCAGCAGCACGGGGACAGGGGGCGCCGAGCAGTACTTC. As protein: CASSTGTGGAEQYF. The chain employs TRBV7-3 and TRBJ2-7, with TRBD1 identical over 12 bases. The germline gives CDR1 SGHTA, CDR2 FQGTGA. V shed 5 bases and J 6 bases; nucleotides not matched to a gene: 5. The CDR3 loop spans 14 amino acids. Combining the CDR3 with reference TRBV7-3 and TRBJ2-7 gives the whole variable domain GAGVSQTPSNKVTEKGKYVELRCDPISGHTALYWYRQSLGQGPEFLIYFQGTGAADDSGLPNDRFFAVRPEGSVSTLKIQRTERGDSAVYLCASSTGTGGAEQYFGPGTRLTVT.